This T cell receptor (beta chain) stems from a study of PD-1 blockade in classical Hodgkin lymphoma. Study information: Patients were given intravenous nivolumab, 3 mg/kg, every 2 weeks.

The study, taken as a whole, reports: Patients starting nivolumab under 1 year after ASCT were excluded.

As to time point: cycle 4 day 1 (C4D1), after less than 7 weeks of nivolumab. The patients all showed relapse after autologous stem cell transplantation, while their brentuximab vedotin exposure varied. As to this clone: Its antigen remains unidentified.

Germline CDR1 reads SGDLS; CDR2 reads YYNGEE. The CDR3 extends over 14 amino acids. Trimming stripped 3 bases from V and 5 bases from J, with 11 bases between. Clones were sequenced by immunoSEQ multiplex PCR, and TCRdb holds only the in-frame ones, with some missing. The sample yields 16,000 or so clones, about 80% seen once. The sample was peripheral blood mononuclear cells (PBMCs), taken before the fourth cycle of nivolumab. The sequence derives from a human donor with classical Hodgkin lymphoma. This chain links TRBV9 with TRBJ2-2; D not certain. DNA of the CDR3: TGTGCCAGCAGCGCGCAGACCTTGACCGGGGAGCTGTTTTTT. Translated, it gives CASSAQTLTGELFF.